The 18 T cell receptor beta chains below were found in one sample sequenced in a study of blood T cell repertoires in COVID-19. Produced via immunoSEQ multiplex PCR; TCRdb's table is partial and in-frame only. The sample contains over 200,000 clones, 70% to 90% of which appear only once. The specimen sequenced was PBMCs or T cells enriched from blood (not recorded which). These receptors all stem from a man aged 25-45 years who had recovered from COVID-19.

The chain is built from TRBV11-1 and TRBJ2-7; 7 bases fit TRBD2. With V trimmed by 5 bases and J by 4 bases, 8 bases remained unmatched. The germline gives CDR1 SGHAT, CDR2 FQDESV (reference sequence). This CDR3 has 14 residues. The CDR3 DNA follows: TGTGCCAGCAGCCGGGTGGGACTAAGTTACGAGCAGTACTTC. Translation gives CASSRVGLSYEQYF.

Written as DNA, the CDR3 is TGTGCCAGCAGCCAAGGAGGGACAGTGCACGCTGAAGCTTTCTTT. It encodes CASSQGGTVHAEAFF. The gene calls are TRBV3-1 (or the pseudogene TRBV3-2) and TRBJ1-1; 7 bases are shared with TRBD1. Looked up from germline, CDR1 is LGHDT and CDR2 is YNNKEL (reference sequence). The junction had 8 bases not matched to a gene; V was cut back by 1 base and J by 6 bases. The CDR3 spans 15 residues.

The V call is TRBV4-1, the J call TRBJ2-2; D might be TRBD1 (6 bases). Trimming cost V 3 bases and J 6 bases, with 11 bases left between them. CDR1 is MGHRA, CDR2 YSYEKL, per germline. The CDR3 covers 14 residues. The CDR3 nucleotides read TGCGCCAGCAGCCAGGGGGACACTCCCGGGGAGCTGTTTTTT. It encodes CASSQGDTPGELFF.

The chain carries TRBV7-3 and TRBJ2-7, with D hard to call. The CDR3 has 13 residues. Germline V lookup: CDR1 SGHTA, CDR2 FQGTGA. V lost 5 bases and J 0 bases, leaving 8 bases between the germline ends. This chain's CDR3 is CASSVSSSYEQYF. CDR3 in DNA: TGTGCCAGCAGCGTATCCAGCTCCTACGAGCAGTACTTC.

V usage is TRBV5-4 and J usage is TRBJ1-6, with TRBD1 matching over 7 bases. This CDR3 is 15 amino acids long. With V trimmed by 0 bases and J by 10 bases, 7 bases remained unmatched. Germline-derived CDR1 and CDR2 are SGHNT and YYREEE (reference sequence). The CDR3 nucleotides are TGTGCCAGCAGCTTGGGGCGACAGGGAGGATCACCCCTCCACTTT. Protein: CASSLGRQGGSPLHF.

The V call is TRBV27, the J call TRBJ2-5; maybe TRBD1 (6 bases). Between the trimmed V and J ends, which lost 8 bases and 1 base, there was a span of 14 bases. From germline, CDR1 is MNHEY and CDR2 SMNVEV (reference sequence). This CDR3 spans 14 amino acids. The CDR3 coding sequence is TGTGCCAGCTTTGGGGGCAGGGGCCAAGAGACCCAGTACTTC. As protein: CASFGGRGQETQYF.

The V call is TRBV7-2, the J call TRBJ2-1; TRBD2 matches 7 bases. Losses at the gene ends were 3 bases for V and 7 bases for J; bases not matched to a gene: 15. Germline loops: CDR1 SGHTA, CDR2 FQGNSA. CDR3 length: 17 residues. The CDR3 sequence is CASSLVAGLGGLNEQFF. In DNA form, the CDR3 reads TGTGCCAGCAGCTTGGTCGCGGGATTGGGGGGGTTGAATGAGCAGTTCTTC. The entire variable domain, with the rest obtained from reference TRBV7-2 and TRBJ2-1, is as follows: GAGVSQSPSNKVTEKGKDVELRCDPISGHTALYWYRQSLGQGLEFLIYFQGNSAPDKSGLPSDRFSAERTGGSVSTLTIQRTQQEDSAVYLCASSLVAGLGGLNEQFFGPGTRLTVL.

The chain is built from TRBV6-6 and TRBJ2-2; the match to TRBD1 covers 8 bases. The CDR3 is 15 residues long. Germline assignment: CDR1 MNHNY and CDR2 SVGAGI (reference sequence). V was clipped by 6 bases and J by 4 bases; unmatched bases: 7. The CDR3 protein is CASSLGQGGTGELFF. In nucleotides, the CDR3 is TGTGCCAGCAGCCTAGGACAGGGTGGCACCGGGGAGCTGTTTTTT.

The chain carries TRBV7-3 and TRBJ1-1, with D unresolved. The V end was cut by 2 bases, the J end by 0 bases, with 10 bases between. Germline CDR1 SGHTA, CDR2 FQGTGA. There are 15 residues in the CDR3. The CDR3 DNA sequence: TGTGCCAGCAGCTTATCGGCACAGATGAACACTGAAGCTTTCTTT. Its translation: CASSLSAQMNTEAFF. The variable domain in full, with the rest retrieved from reference TRBV7-3 and TRBJ1-1, is GAGVSQTPSNKVTEKGKYVELRCDPISGHTALYWYRQSLGQGPEFLIYFQGTGAADDSGLPNDRFFAVRPEGSVSTLKIQRTERGDSAVYLCASSLSAQMNTEAFFGQGTRLTVV.

V gene TRBV3-1 (or the pseudogene TRBV3-2) combines with J gene TRBJ2-7, with TRBD2 matching over 8 bases. Germline V gives CDR1 LGHDT, CDR2 YNNKEL (reference sequence). This CDR3 spans 17 amino acids. J lost 0 bases, V lost 4 bases, and 11 bases had no gene match. The CDR3 loop is CASSPVGRGVSSYEQYF. The CDR3 DNA reads TGTGCCAGCAGCCCTGTCGGGAGGGGGGTGAGCTCCTACGAGCAGTACTTC.

The chain is built from TRBV14 and TRBJ1-1; D is ambiguous. Germline values: CDR1 SGHDN, CDR2 FVKESK. This CDR3 spans 15 amino acids. V was shortened by 0 bases and J by 4 bases, with 12 bases between the two germline ends. CDR3 residues: CASSQDGGHGTEAFF. The DNA for the CDR3 is TGTGCCAGCAGCCAAGATGGCGGGCACGGCACTGAAGCTTTCTTT.

The chain couples TRBV30 to TRBJ2-7; maybe TRBD1 (7 bases). Germline V gives CDR1 GTSNPN, CDR2 SVGIG (reference sequence). CDR3 length equals 13 residues. Trimming left V 4 bases short and J 4 bases short, with 14 bases between. The CDR3 nucleotides read TGTGCCTGGAACGCAGGGGGAGGTTACGAGCAGTACTTC. Translated: CAWNAGGGYEQYF.

The chain recombines TRBV5-1 with TRBJ2-5, with 7 bases lining up with TRBD1. The germline V gene has CDR1 SGHRS and CDR2 YFSETQ. This CDR3 spans 15 amino acids. The junction had 6 bases not matched to a gene; V was cut back by 3 bases and J by 1 base. CDR3 residues: CASSWLQGSQETQYF. The DNA of the CDR3 is TGCGCCAGCAGCTGGTTACAGGGGTCCCAAGAGACCCAGTACTTC.

With respect to this clone: This sample includes further DNA sequences coding for the same CDR3. This sequence joins TRBV30 and TRBJ2-1; no reliable D call. Germline CDR1 is GTSNPN and CDR2 is SVGIG (reference sequence). The CDR3 runs to 14 residues. V lost 2 bases and J 0 bases, leaving 8 bases between the germline ends. The CDR3: CAWSPGSSYNEQFF. In DNA, the CDR3 is TGTGCCTGGAGTCCCGGGTCCTCCTACAATGAGCAGTTCTTC.

The rearrangement links TRBV5-4 to TRBJ1-1, with TRBD1 as a possible D gene (5 bases). V was clipped by 5 bases and J by 0 bases, with 17 bases between them. Germline CDR1 and CDR2: SGHNT and YYREEE (reference sequence). This CDR3 region has 16 residues. The CDR3 is CASRQASSGMNTEAFF. The CDR3 region has the DNA TGTGCCAGCAGACAGGCCTCCAGTGGCATGAACACTGAAGCTTTCTTT.

V is TRBV27 and J is TRBJ1-2, with D possibly being TRBD1 (6 bases). V lost 8 bases, J lost 7 bases, and 20 bases lay in between. The CDR3 totals 14 residues. Germline CDR1 and CDR2: MNHEY and SMNVEV (reference sequence). This CDR3 is CASRGGGKLVGYTF. The CDR3 DNA sequence: TGTGCCAGCCGAGGGGGGGGGAAGTTAGTTGGCTACACCTTC.

J is TRBJ1-6 and V is TRBV19; D not resolved. Germline CDR1 is LNHDA and CDR2 is SQIVND (reference sequence). The CDR3 consists of 21 residues. Trimming took 5 bases from V and 0 from J, leaving 26 bases between them. The CDR3 DNA reads as TGTGCCAGTAGTCGAATGAACAGCCGAATTGATCTGAGCTCCTATAATTCACCCCTCCACTTT. Amino acids: CASSRMNSRIDLSSYNSPLHF.

This chain joins TRBV5-3 and TRBJ2-1; 7 bases are a match to TRBD2. TRBV5-3 is classed as an ORF, of uncertain function. The CDR3 spans 16 residues. J was trimmed by 1 base and V by 4 bases; bases with no gene match: 8. The CDR3 sequence is CARSRFRGESYNEQFF. CDR3 nucleotides: TGTGCCAGAAGCCGCTTTCGGGGGGAATCCTACAATGAGCAGTTCTTC.